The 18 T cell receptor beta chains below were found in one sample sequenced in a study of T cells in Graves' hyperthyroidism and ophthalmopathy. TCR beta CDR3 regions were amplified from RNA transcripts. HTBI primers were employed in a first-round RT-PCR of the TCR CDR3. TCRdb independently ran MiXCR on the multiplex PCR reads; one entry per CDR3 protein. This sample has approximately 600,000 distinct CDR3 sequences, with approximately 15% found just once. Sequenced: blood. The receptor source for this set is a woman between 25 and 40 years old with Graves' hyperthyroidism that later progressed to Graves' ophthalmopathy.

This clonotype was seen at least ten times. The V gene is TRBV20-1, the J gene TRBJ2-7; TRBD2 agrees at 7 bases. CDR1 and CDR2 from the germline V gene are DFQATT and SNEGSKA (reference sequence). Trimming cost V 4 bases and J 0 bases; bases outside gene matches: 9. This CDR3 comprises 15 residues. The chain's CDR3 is CSATQGAGSSYEQYF. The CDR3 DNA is TGCAGTGCTACCCAGGGAGCGGGGAGCTCCTACGAGCAGTACTTC.

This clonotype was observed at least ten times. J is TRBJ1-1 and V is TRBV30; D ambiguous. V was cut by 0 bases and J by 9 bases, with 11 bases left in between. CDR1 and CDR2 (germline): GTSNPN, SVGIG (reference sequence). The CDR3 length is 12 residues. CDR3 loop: CAWSVAVSQAFF. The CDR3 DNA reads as TGTGCCTGGAGTGTAGCCGTATCCCAAGCTTTCTTT.

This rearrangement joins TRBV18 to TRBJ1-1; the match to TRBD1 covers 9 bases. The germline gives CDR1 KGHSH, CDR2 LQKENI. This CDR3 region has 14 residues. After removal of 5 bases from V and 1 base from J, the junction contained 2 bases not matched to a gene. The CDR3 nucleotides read TGTGCCAGCTCAATGGACAGGGGGAACACTGAAGCTTTCTTT. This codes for CASSMDRGNTEAFF.

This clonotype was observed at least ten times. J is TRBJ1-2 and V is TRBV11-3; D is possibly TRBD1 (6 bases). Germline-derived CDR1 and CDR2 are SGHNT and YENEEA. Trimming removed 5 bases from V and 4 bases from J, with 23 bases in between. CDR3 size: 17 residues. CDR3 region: CASSQQGATDSFYGYTF. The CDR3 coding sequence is TGTGCCAGCAGCCAGCAGGGAGCAACGGACAGTTTCTATGGCTACACCTTC.

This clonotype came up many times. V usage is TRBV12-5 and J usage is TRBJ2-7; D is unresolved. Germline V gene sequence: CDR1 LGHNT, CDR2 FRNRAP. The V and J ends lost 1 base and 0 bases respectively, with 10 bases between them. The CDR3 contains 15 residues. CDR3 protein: CASGLAGASSYEQYF. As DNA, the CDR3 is TGTGCTAGTGGTTTGGCGGGCGCTAGCTCCTACGAGCAGTACTTC.

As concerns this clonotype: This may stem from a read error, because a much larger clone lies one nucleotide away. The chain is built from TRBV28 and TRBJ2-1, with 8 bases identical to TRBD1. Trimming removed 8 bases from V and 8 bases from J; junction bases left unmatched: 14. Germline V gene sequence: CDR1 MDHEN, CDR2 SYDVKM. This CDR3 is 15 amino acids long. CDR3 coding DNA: TGTGCCAGCCGGACAGGGACTGATTCTCTTGATGAGCAGTTCTTC. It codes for CASRTGTDSLDEQFF.

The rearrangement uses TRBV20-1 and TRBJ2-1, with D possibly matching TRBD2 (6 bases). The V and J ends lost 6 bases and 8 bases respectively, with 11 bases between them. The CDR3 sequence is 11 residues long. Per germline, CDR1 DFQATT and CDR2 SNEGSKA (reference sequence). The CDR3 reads CSAADYDEQFF. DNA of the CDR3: TGCAGTGCCGCGGACTATGATGAGCAGTTCTTC.

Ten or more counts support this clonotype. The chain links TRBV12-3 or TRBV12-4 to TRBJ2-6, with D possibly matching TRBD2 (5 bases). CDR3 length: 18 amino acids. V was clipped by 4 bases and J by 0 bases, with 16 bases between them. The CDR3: CASSSNWGDDSGANVLTF. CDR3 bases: TGTGCCAGCAGTTCGAACTGGGGAGATGACTCTGGGGCCAACGTCCTGACTTTC.

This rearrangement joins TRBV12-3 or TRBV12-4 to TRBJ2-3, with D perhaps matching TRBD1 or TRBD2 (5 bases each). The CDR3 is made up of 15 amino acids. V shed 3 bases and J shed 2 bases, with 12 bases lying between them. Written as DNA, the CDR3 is TGTGCCAGCAGTTTCGGAGGACAACCCACAGATACGCAGTATTTT. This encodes CASSFGGQPTDTQYF.

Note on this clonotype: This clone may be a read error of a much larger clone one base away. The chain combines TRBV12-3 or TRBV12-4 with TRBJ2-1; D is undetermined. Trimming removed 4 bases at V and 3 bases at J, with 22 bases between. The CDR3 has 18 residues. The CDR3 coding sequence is TGTGCCAGCAGTTACTCGAGTATTGGAGACGGCTACTACAATGAGCAGTTCTTC. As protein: CASSYSSIGDGYYNEQFF.

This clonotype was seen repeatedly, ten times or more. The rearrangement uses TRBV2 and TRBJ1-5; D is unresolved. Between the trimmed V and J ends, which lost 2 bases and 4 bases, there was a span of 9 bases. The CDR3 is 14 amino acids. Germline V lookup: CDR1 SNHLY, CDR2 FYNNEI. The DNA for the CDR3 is TGTGCCAGCAGTGAACGGCAGAATAATCAGCCCCAGCATTTT. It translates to CASSERQNNQPQHF.

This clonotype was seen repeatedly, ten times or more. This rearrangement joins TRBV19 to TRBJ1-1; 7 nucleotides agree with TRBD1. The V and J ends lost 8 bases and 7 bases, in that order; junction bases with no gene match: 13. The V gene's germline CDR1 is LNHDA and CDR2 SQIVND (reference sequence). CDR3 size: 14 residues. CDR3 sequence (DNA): TGTGCCAGTGTCAATAGGGGGCTCGGCGATGAAGCTTTCTTT. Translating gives CASVNRGLGDEAFF.

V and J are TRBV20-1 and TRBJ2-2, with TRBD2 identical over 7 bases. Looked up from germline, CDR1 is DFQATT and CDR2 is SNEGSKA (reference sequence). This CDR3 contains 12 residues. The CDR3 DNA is TGCGGGAGGGGCAGGAACACCGGGGAGCTGTTTTTT. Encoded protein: CGRGRNTGELFF.

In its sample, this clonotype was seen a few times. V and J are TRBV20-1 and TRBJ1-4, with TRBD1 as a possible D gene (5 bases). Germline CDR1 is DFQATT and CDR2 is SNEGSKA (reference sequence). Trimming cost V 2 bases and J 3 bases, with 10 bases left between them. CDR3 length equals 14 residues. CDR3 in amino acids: CSARPGSANEKLFF. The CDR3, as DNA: TGCAGTGCTAGACCAGGGTCAGCTAATGAAAAACTGTTTTTT.

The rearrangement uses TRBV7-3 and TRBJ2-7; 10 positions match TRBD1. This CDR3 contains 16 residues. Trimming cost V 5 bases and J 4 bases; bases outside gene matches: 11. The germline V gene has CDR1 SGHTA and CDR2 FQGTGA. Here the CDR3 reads CASSRGAGTGAYEQYF. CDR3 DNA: TGTGCCAGCAGCCGGGGAGCCGGGACAGGGGCGTACGAGCAGTACTTC.

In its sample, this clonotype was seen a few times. The CDR3 loop is CAWSMGTGVVRRYF. CDR3 in DNA: TGTGCCTGGAGTATGGGGACAGGGGTTGTGAGGAGGTACTTC. The chain has TRBV30 and TRBJ2-5; 10 bases agree with TRBD1. J gave up 13 bases and V 2 bases, and 13 bases lay outside the gene matches. The germline V gene has CDR1 GTSNPN and CDR2 SVGIG (reference sequence). This CDR3 region has 14 residues.

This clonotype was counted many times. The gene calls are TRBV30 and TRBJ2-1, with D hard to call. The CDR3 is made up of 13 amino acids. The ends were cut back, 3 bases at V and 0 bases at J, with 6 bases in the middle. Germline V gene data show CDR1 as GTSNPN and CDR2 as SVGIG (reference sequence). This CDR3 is CAWRKSSYNEQFF. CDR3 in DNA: TGTGCCTGGAGGAAGAGCTCCTACAATGAGCAGTTCTTC.

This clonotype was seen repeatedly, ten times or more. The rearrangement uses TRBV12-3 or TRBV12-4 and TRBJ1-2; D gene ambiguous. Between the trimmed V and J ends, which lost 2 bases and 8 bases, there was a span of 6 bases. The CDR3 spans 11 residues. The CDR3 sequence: CASSLWGGYTF. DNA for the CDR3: TGTGCCAGCAGTTTATGGGGAGGCTACACCTTC.